This T cell receptor (beta chain) was documented in a study of blood T cell repertoires in COVID-19. Study in general: Sources were T cells, B-cell-depleted T cells, or PBMCs; the material itself was cDNA or gDNA.

Study processing details: Nucleated cell number was recorded as an estimate derived from reference gene primer amplification. Using immunoSEQ multiplex PCR, the repertoire was profiled, and TCRdb retains in-frame clones only, with some absent. Clonal size and the V and J genes are those of that table, whereas D and trimming came from the DNA. The sample lists fewer than 120,000 clones, about 85% occurring once. This TCR came from a human donor in a cohort sampled during active COVID-19. Sequencing was carried out using peripheral blood.

The CDR3 sequence: CASSWEGGAYNEQFF. CDR3 nucleotides: TGTGCCAGCAGTTGGGAGGGAGGGGCCTACAATGAGCAGTTCTTC. This sequence joins TRBV28 and TRBJ2-1; 7 bases match TRBD2. CDR1 and CDR2 from the germline V gene are MDHEN and SYDVKM. V lost 4 bases, J lost 2 bases, and 5 bases stayed unmatched. The CDR3 has 15 amino acids.